The 17 T cell receptor beta chains given below trace back to one sample, sequenced in a study of tumor-infiltrating lymphocytes in primary liver carcinoma. Blood RNA came from unsorted whole blood; germline DNA was also extracted. From roughly 470 ng total RNA, TCR beta cDNA was generated with a primer in the constant region. Three nested multiplex PCR rounds, a slightly modified ARM-PCR, produced the libraries for TCR beta. The study ran its first two PCR rounds for around 10 cycles each, using TRBV1-TRBV30 forward primers and a C-beta reverse primer. One entry per CDR3 protein, called by TCRdb with MiXCR from the multiplex PCR reads. This table holds roughly 330,000 distinct CDR3 sequences, less than 75% found once. Sequencing used peripheral blood. Source of these receptors: a man aged 35-49 years with primary liver carcinoma and hepatitis B virus infection.

Concerning this clonotype: One base away lies a much larger clone, so this may be a sequencing read error. The chain combines TRBV4-1 with TRBJ2-1; D is unclear. The CDR3 runs to 12 residues. From germline, CDR1 is MGHRA and CDR2 YSYEKL. CDR3 region: CASSVGVNEEFF. DNA of the CDR3: TGTGCCAGCAGCGTCGGTGTAAATGAGGAGTTCTTC.

In this sample, this clonotype turned up many times. The chain couples TRBV6-6 to TRBJ1-5; D is possibly TRBD1 (6 bases). CDR1 is MNHNY, CDR2 SVGAGI, per germline (reference sequence). The CDR3 is 16 amino acids. Trimming stripped 0 bases from V and 1 base from J, with 10 bases between. In DNA, the CDR3 is TGTGCCAGCAGTTACTCTGGGGGCCGGAGCAATCAGCCCCAGCATTTT. It specifies CASSYSGGRSNQPQHF.

The chain recombines TRBV2 with TRBJ2-2; D possibly corresponds to TRBD2 (6 bases). The CDR3 has 17 residues. In germline, CDR1 is SNHLY, CDR2 FYNNEI. V was trimmed by 4 bases and J by 1 base, leaving 16 bases between them. This CDR3 is CASSVAPGGMNTGELFF. CDR3 nucleotide sequence: TGTGCCAGCAGTGTCGCGCCCGGGGGTATGAACACCGGGGAGCTGTTTTTT.

Comment on this clonotype: Possible read error: a much larger clone is one base away. The J gene is TRBJ1-2, the V gene TRBV12-3 or TRBV12-4, with D possibly being TRBD1 (6 bases). Trimming took off 5 bases at V and 12 bases at J, with 19 bases between the two ends. The CDR3 runs to 13 residues. In nucleotides, the CDR3 is TGTGCCAGCAGTCTAGGACCGGCGGGGGGCCACACCTTC. Amino acids: CASSLGPAGGHTF.

This clonotype has only a few counts. V and J are TRBV6-6 and TRBJ2-1; D is perhaps TRBD1 (7 bases). Trimming pared 0 bases from V and 8 bases from J, leaving 20 bases between. The CDR3 loop spans 17 amino acids. Germline V gives CDR1 MNHNY, CDR2 SVGAGI (reference sequence). CDR3 in DNA: TGTGCCAGCAGTTACTCGATACCAGGGGGGAGGAAAGATGAGCAGTTCTTC. It translates to CASSYSIPGGRKDEQFF.

With respect to this clonotype: A much larger clonotype is one base distant, so this may be a read error. The chain joins TRBV10-2 to TRBJ2-5, with D maybe TRBD1 (5 bases). Trimming took off 3 bases at V and 5 bases at J, with 16 bases between the two ends. Germline lookup yields CDR1 WSHSY and CDR2 SAAADI. The CDR3 is made up of 15 amino acids. The DNA for the CDR3 is TGCGCCAGCAGTGACCTGGCAGGGTTTATGGAGACCCAGTACTTC. Translated: CASSDLAGFMETQYF.

Comments on this clonotype: A clone one base away is much larger, so this may be a read error. This CDR3 reads CASSQGEMGVEQYF. For the CDR3, the DNA is TGTGCCAGCAGCCAAGGGGAAATGGGAGTTGAGCAGTACTTC. The chain has TRBV4-2 and TRBJ2-7; tentative D call: TRBD2 (5 bases). Germline V lookup: CDR1 LGHNA, CDR2 YNFKEQ. The V end lost 1 base, the J end lost 7 bases, and 14 bases lay between the germline ends. The CDR3 is 14 residues long.

This clonotype was counted a single time. A much larger clone lies one base from this, so it may be a read error. The rearrangement uses TRBV14 and TRBJ1-3; TRBD1 agrees at 8 bases. The CDR3 is 18 residues long. Germline loops: CDR1 SGHDN, CDR2 FVKESK. CDR3 nucleotides: TGTGCCAGCAGCCCCTTCGGGGGGACAGGAAGCTCTGGAAACACCATATTTTTT. Its translation: CASSPFGGTGSSGNTIFF.

The chain employs TRBV6-2 or TRBV6-3 and TRBJ2-2; D unresolved. The germline V gene has CDR1 MNHEY and CDR2 SVGEGT. V dropped 2 bases and J dropped 6 bases, with 13 bases sitting between them. The CDR3 runs 15 residues. This chain's CDR3 is CASSYDSRDAGELFF. CDR3 DNA sequence: TGTGCCAGCAGTTACGACTCAAGGGATGCCGGGGAGCTGTTTTTT.

This clonotype was seen repeatedly, ten times or more. The J gene is TRBJ1-3, the V gene TRBV6-6, with a possible D match to TRBD1 (6 bases). Germline CDR1 is MNHNY and CDR2 is SVGAGI (reference sequence). The CDR3 length is 12 residues. Trimming removed 8 bases at V and 2 bases at J, with 7 bases between. The CDR3 sequence: CASQGPGNTIYF. In DNA form, the CDR3 reads TGTGCCAGCCAGGGGCCTGGAAACACCATATATTTT.

This clonotype has more than one count but fewer than ten. A read error may account for a junction end that differs from germline. The chain links TRBV28 to TRBJ2-1, with TRBD2 identical over 15 bases. Germline V gene lookup returns CDR1 MDHEN and CDR2 SYDVKM. The CDR3 is 15 amino acids. CDR3 DNA: TGTGCCAGCAGTAACTCGGGACTAGCGGGAGGACACGCGGTCTTC. It translates to CASSNSGLAGGHAVF.

This clonotype was counted only a few times. V is TRBV5-5 and J is TRBJ1-4, with D perhaps matching TRBD1 (5 bases). The CDR3 sequence is 15 residues long. The germline gives CDR1 SGHKS, CDR2 YYEKEE (reference sequence). The V end was cut by 4 bases, the J end by 0 bases, with 10 bases between. CDR3 region: CASSTAGTTNEKLFF. The DNA for the CDR3 is TGTGCCAGCAGCACCGCAGGGACAACTAATGAAAAACTGTTTTTT.

Worth noting for this clonotype: At one boundary the junction diverges from the germline segment, which might be a read error. This chain uses TRBV28 with TRBJ2-5; no reliable D call. The CDR3 covers 15 residues. Germline CDR1 and CDR2: MDHEN and SYDVKM. The chain's CDR3 is CTSSPPKSSQETQYF. Written as DNA, the CDR3 is TGTACCAGCAGTCCCCCCAAGTCGAGCCAAGAGACCCAGTACTTC.

Only one count was recorded for this clonotype. This rearrangement joins TRBV5-6 to TRBJ1-5, with unresolved D. This CDR3 spans 17 amino acids. Deletions cut 0 bases from V and 3 bases from J, with 16 bases between. Germline-derived CDR1 and CDR2 are SGHDT and YYEEEE. The CDR3 spells CASSLAGNPRINQPQHF. DNA for the CDR3: TGTGCCAGCAGCTTGGCCGGGAACCCAAGGATCAATCAGCCCCAGCATTTT.

The chain joins TRBV5-4 to TRBJ2-7; maybe TRBD1 (6 bases). This CDR3 contains 15 residues. Trimming pared 6 bases from V and 0 bases from J, leaving 16 bases between. Germline CDR1 SGHNT, CDR2 YYREEE (reference sequence). This CDR3 reads CASIPNRAGSYEQYF. In DNA form, the CDR3 reads TGTGCCAGCATCCCAAACAGGGCGGGCTCCTACGAGCAGTACTTC.

This clonotype was counted a single time. No conserved phenylalanine or tryptophan is present at the end of the CDR3, so a read error is the likely explanation. This chain links TRBV12-3 or TRBV12-4 with TRBJ1-1; tentatively, D is TRBD1 (5 bases). The length of the CDR3 is 15 residues. Trimming cost V 5 bases and J 1 base, with 14 bases left between them. This chain's CDR3 is CASSHDRPSNTEAFS. CDR3 DNA sequence: TGTGCCAGCAGTCATGACAGACCCTCGAACACTGAAGCTTTCTCT.

This clonotype was counted many times. The chain couples TRBV5-6 to TRBJ2-1; 12 nucleotides agree with TRBD2. Germline lookup yields CDR1 SGHDT and CDR2 YYEEEE. V was pared by 0 bases and J by 2 bases, with 0 bases of the junction left unmatched. This CDR3 is 16 amino acids long. The DNA of the CDR3 is TGTGCCAGCAGCTTGGCTAGCGGGAGGGCCTACAATGAGCAGTTCTTC. It is translated as CASSLASGRAYNEQFF.